Given below is one T cell receptor (beta chain) in context. The authors' processing: Amplifying reference gene primers gave estimates of nucleated cell counts. Here immunoSEQ multiplex PCR was the method, and the copy in TCRdb shows in-frame clones only, minus some. That table gives V, J and clone size, and the DNA gave D and trimming. Of 59,000 or so clones listed, approximately 85% are singletons. The sample comes from a study of blood T cell repertoires in COVID-19. Study summary: Material from acute and convalescent COVID-19 was sourced from the United States, Italy and Spain. PBMCs, B-cell-depleted T cells, or T cells provided the cDNA or gDNA that made up the material.

V lost 5 bases, J lost 2 bases, and 17 bases lay in between. Germline CDR1 is SGHVS and CDR2 is FNYEAQ. This CDR3 is built from 16 residues. The sequence was collected from a human donor in a cohort sampled during active COVID-19. The gene calls are TRBV7-6 and TRBJ2-3; TRBD2 is a possible D gene (5 bases). The sample comprised peripheral blood. CDR3 in DNA: TGTGCCAGCAGCCAAACTAGTTTTATTCACACAGATACGCAGTATTTT. Translating it yields CASSQTSFIHTDTQYF.